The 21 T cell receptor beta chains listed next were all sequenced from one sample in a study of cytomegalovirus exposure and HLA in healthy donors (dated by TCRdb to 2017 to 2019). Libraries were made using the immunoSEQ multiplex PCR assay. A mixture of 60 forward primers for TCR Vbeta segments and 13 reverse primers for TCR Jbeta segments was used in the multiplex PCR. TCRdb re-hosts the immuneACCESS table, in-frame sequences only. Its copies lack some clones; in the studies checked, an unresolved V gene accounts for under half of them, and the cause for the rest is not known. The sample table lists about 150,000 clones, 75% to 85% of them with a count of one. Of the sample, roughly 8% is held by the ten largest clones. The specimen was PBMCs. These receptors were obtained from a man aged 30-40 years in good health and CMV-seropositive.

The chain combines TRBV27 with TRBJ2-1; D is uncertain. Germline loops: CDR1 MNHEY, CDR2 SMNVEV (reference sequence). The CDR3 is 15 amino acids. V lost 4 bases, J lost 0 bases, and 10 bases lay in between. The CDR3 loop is CASSSLTPSYNEQFF. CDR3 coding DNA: TGTGCCAGCAGTTCACTTACCCCCTCCTACAATGAGCAGTTCTTC.

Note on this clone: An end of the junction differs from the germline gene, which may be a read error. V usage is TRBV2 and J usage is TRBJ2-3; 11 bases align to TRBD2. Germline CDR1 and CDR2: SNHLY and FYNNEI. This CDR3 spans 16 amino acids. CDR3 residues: CASSEVAGGGTDTQYF. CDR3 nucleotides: TGTGCCAGCAGCGAAGTAGCGGGAGGGGGAACAGATACGCAGTATTTT.

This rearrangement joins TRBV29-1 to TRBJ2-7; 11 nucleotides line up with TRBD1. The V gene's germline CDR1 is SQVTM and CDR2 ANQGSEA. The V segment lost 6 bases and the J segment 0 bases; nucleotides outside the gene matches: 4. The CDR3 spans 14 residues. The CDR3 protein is CSVGQGVSSYEQYF. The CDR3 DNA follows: TGCAGCGTGGGACAGGGGGTTAGCTCCTACGAGCAGTACTTC.

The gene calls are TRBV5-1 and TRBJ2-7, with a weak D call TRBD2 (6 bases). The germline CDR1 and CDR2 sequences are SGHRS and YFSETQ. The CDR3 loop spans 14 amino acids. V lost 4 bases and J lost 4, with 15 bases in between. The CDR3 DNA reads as TGCGCCAGCAGCCACCCGGGGCGGGGATACGAGCAGTACTTC. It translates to CASSHPGRGYEQYF.

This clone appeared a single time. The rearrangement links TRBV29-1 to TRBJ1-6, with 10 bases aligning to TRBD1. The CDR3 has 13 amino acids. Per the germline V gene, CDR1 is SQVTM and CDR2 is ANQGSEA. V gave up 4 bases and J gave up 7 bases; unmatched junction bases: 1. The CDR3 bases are TGCAGCGTTGGACAGGGGGCGAATTCACCCCTCCACTTT. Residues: CSVGQGANSPLHF.

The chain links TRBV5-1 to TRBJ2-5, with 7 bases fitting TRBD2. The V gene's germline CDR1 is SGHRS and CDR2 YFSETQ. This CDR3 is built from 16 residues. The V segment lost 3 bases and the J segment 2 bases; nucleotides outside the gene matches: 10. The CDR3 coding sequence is TGCGCCAGCAGCTCAGGACTAGGATACGAACAAGAGACCCAGTACTTC. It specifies CASSSGLGYEQETQYF.

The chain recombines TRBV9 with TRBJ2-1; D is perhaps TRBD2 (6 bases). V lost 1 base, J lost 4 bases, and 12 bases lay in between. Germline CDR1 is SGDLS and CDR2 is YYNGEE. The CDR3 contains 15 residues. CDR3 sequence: CASSVYPGAYNEQFF. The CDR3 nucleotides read TGTGCCAGCAGCGTATATCCGGGAGCATACAATGAGCAGTTCTTC.

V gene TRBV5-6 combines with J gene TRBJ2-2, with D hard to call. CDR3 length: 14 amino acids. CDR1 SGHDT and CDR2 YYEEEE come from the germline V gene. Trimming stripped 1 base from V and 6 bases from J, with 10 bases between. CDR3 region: CASSLWAGPGELFF. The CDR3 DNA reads TGTGCCAGCAGCTTGTGGGCAGGTCCCGGGGAGCTGTTTTTT. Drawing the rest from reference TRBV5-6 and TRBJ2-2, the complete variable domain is DAGVTQSPTHLIKTRGQQVTLRCSPKSGHDTVSWYQQALGQGPQFIFQYYEEEERQRGNFPDRFSGHQFPNYSSELNVNALLLGDSALYLCASSLWAGPGELFFGEGSRLTVL.

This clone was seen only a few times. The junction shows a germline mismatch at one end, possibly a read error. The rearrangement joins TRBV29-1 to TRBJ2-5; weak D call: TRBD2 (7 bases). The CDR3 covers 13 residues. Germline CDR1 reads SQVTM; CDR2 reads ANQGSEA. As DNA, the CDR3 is TGCAGCGTTGATGGGCCGGGGGCGGGAGAGCAGCACTTC. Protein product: CSVDGPGAGEQHF. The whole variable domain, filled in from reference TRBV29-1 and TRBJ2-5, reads SAVISQKPSRDICQRGTSLTIQCQVDSQVTMMFWYRQQPGQSLTLIATANQGSEATYESGFVIDKFPISRPNLTFSTLTVSNMSPEDSSIYLCSVDGPGAGEQHFGPGTRLLVL.

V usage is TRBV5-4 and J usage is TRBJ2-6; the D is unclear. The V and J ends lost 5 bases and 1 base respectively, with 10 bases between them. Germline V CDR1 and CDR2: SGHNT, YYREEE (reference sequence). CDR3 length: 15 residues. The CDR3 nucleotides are TGTGCCAGCAGATTACAGATATCTGGGGCCAACGTCCTGACTTTC. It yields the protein CASRLQISGANVLTF.

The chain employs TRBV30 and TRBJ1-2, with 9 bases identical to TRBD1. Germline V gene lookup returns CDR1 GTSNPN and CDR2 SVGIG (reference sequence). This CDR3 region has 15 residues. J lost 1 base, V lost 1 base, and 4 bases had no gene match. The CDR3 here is CAWSGQGGSNYGYTF. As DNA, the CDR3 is TGTGCCTGGAGTGGACAGGGGGGGAGTAACTATGGCTACACCTTC.

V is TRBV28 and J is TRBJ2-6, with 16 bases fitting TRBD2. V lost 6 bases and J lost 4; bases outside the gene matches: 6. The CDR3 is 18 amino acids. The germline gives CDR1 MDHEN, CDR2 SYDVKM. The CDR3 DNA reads TGTGCCAGCAGGTCGGGACTAGCGGGAGGGAGGGGGGCCAACGTCCTGACTTTC. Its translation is CASRSGLAGGRGANVLTF.

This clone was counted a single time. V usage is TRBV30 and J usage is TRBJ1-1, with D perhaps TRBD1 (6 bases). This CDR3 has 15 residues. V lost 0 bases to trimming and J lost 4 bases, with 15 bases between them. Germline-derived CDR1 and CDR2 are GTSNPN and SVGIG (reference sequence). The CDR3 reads CAWSVIGGALTEAFF. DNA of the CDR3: TGTGCCTGGAGTGTAATCGGGGGGGCGCTCACTGAAGCTTTCTTT. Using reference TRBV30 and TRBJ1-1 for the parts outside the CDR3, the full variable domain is SQTIHQWPATLVQPVGSPLSLECTVEGTSNPNLYWYRQAAGRGLQLLFYSVGIGQISSEVPQNLSASRPQDRQFILSSKKLLLSDSGFYLCAWSVIGGALTEAFFGQGTRLTVV.

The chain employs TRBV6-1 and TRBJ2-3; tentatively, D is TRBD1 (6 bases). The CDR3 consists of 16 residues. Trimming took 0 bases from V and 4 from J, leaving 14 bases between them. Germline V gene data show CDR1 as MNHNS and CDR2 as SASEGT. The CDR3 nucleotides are TGTGCCAGCAGTGAAGCCGTAGTGAAGGGGGCAGATACGCAGTATTTT. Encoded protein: CASSEAVVKGADTQYF.

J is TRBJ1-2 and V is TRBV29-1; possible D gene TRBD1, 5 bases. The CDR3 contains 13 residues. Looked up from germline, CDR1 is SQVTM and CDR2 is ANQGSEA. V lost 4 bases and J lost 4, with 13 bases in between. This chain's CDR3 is CSVGDRAPYGYTF. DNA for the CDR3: TGCAGCGTTGGTGACAGAGCGCCCTATGGCTACACCTTC.

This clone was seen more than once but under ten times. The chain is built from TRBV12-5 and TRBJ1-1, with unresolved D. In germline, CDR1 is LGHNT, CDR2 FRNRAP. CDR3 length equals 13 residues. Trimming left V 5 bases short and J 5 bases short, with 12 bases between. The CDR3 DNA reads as TGTGCTAGTGGTCCCCTACGCCGGACTGAAGCTTTCTTT. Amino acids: CASGPLRRTEAFF.

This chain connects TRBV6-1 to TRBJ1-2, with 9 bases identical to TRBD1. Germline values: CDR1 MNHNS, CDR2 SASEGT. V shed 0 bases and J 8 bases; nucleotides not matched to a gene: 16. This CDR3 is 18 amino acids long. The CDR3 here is CASSEALRGGQGGLGYTF. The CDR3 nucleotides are TGTGCCAGCAGTGAAGCGCTTCGTGGGGGACAGGGAGGGCTGGGCTACACCTTC.

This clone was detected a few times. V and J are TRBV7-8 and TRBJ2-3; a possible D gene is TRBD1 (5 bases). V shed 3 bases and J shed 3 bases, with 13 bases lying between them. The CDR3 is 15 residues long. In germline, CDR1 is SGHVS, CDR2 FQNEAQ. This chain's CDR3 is CASSLTDQRTDTQYF. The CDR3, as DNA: TGTGCCAGCAGCTTGACAGACCAGAGGACAGATACGCAGTATTTT.

The CDR3 sequence: CSVFTGQGSTGELFF. The CDR3 bases are TGCAGCGTTTTCACGGGACAGGGTTCCACCGGGGAGCTGTTTTTT. The rearrangement links TRBV29-1 to TRBJ2-2; 9 bases are a match to TRBD1. Per the germline V gene, CDR1 is SQVTM and CDR2 is ANQGSEA. Trimming cost V 5 bases and J 4 bases; bases outside gene matches: 8. This CDR3 comprises 15 residues.

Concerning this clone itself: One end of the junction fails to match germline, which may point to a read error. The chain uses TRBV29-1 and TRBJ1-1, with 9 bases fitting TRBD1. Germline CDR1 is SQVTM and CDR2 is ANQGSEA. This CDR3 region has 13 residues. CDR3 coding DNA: TGCAGCGCCATGGGACAGGGTGACACTGAAACTTTCTTT. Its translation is CSAMGQGDTETFF.

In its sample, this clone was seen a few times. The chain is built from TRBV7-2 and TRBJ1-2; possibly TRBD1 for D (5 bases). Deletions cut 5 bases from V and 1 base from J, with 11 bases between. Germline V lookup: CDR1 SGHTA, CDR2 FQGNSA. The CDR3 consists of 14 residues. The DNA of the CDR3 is TGTGCCAGCAGCCTGGGGGACTTTAACTATGGCTACACCTTC. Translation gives CASSLGDFNYGYTF.